This T cell receptor (beta chain) is from a study of blood T cells in healthy people across ages. Findings and caveats of the study: The CMV status of each donor remained undetermined, and this could have confounded shifts in expanded clonotypes.

This clonotype was seen ten or more times. The antigen is not known. Using a J-beta primer mix together with a sample-barcoded 5' primer, a second PCR was run for about 6 to 12 cycles. TCRdb passed the 5' RACE reads through MiXCR, listing each CDR3 protein once. The sample lists around 1,500,000 distinct CDR3 sequences, approximately 30% occurring once. V trimming: 1 base; J trimming: 6 bases; junction bases outside the gene matches: 7. Germline lookup yields CDR1 SGHTA and CDR2 FQGNSA. The CDR3 has 16 residues. This TCR was recovered from a woman under 40 in good health. This chain connects TRBV7-2 to TRBJ2-1; 9 bases are shared with TRBD2. Input material: blood. The CDR3 nucleotides are TGTGCCAGCAGCTTAGAGGGACGGACTAGCGTCAATGAGCAGTTCTTC. Protein sequence: CASSLEGRTSVNEQFF.